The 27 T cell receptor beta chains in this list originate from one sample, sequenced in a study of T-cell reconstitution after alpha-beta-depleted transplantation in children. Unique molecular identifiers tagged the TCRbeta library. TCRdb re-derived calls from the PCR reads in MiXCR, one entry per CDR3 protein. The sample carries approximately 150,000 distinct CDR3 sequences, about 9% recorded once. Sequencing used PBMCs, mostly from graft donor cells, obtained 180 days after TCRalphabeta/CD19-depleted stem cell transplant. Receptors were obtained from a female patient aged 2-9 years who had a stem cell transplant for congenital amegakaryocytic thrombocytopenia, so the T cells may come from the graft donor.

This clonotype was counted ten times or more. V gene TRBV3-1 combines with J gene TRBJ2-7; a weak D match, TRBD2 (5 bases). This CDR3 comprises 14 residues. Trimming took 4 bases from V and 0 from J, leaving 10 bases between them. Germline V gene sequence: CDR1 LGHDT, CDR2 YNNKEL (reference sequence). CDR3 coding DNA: TGTGCCAGCAGCCGAGCGGAACTCTCCTACGAGCAGTACTTC. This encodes CASSRAELSYEQYF.

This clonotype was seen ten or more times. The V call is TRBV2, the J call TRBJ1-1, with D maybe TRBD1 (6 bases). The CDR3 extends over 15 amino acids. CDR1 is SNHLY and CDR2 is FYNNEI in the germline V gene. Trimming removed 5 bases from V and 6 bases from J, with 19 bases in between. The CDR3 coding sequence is TGTGCCAGCAGTTATACCAGACAGGCGGCGGCTGAAGCTTTCTTT. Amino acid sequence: CASSYTRQAAAEAFF.

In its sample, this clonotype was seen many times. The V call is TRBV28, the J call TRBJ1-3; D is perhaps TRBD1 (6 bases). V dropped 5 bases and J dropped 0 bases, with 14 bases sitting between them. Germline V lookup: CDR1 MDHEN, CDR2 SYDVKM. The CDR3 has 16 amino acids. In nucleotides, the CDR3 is TGTGCCAGCAGTGAAACAGGGACTCGCTCTGGAAACACCATATATTTT. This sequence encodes CASSETGTRSGNTIYF.

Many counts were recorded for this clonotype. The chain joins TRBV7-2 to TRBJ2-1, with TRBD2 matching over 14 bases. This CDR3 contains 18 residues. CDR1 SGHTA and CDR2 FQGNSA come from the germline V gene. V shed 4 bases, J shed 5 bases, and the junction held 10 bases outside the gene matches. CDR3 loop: CASSSRTSGGRSDNEQFF. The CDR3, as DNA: TGTGCCAGCAGCTCCCGGACTAGCGGGGGGCGGTCCGACAATGAGCAGTTCTTC.

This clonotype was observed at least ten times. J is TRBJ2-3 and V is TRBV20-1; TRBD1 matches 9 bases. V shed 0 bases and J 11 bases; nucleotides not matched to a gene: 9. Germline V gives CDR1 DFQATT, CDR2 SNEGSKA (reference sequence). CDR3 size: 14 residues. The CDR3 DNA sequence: TGCAGTGCTAGAGAGTGGGACAGGGCACCACGGCAGTATTTT. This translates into CSAREWDRAPRQYF.

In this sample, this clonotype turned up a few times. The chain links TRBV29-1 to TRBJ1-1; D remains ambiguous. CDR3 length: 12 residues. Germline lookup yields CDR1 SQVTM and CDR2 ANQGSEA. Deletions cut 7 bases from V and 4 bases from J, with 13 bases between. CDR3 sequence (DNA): TGCAGCGGCAGGAACGGGCCCACTGAAGCTTTCTTT. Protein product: CSGRNGPTEAFF.

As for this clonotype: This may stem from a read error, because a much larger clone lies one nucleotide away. The CDR3, as DNA: TGTACCATCAGCGAAAATTTAAATGAGCAGTTCTTC. It specifies CTISENLNEQFF. The chain is built from TRBV10-3 and TRBJ2-1; D not certain. Germline CDR1 ENHRY, CDR2 SYGVKD. The CDR3 sequence is 12 residues long.

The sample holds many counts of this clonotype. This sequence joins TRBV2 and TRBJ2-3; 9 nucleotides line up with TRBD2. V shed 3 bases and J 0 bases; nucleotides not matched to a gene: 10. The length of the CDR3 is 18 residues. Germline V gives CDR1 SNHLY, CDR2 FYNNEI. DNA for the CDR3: TGTGCCAGCAGTGACATAGGCGGGAGGGAAACTAGCACAGATACGCAGTATTTT. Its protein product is CASSDIGGRETSTDTQYF. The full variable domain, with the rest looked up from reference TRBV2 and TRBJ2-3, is EPEVTQTPSHQVTQMGQEVILRCVPISNHLYFYWYRQILGQKVEFLVSFYNNEISEKSEIFDDQFSVERPDGSNFTLKIRSTKLEDSAMYFCASSDIGGRETSTDTQYFGPGTRLTVL.

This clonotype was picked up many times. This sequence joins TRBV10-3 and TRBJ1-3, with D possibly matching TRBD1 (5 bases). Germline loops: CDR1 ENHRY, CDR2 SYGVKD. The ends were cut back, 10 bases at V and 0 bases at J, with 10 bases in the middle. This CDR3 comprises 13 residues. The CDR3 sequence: CATGTASGNTIYF. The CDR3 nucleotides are TGTGCCACCGGGACTGCCTCTGGAAACACCATATATTTT.

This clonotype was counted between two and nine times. In DNA, the CDR3 is TGCGCCAGCAGCTTGCGGACTAGCGGGGGGGCAGATACGCAGTATTTT. Encoded protein: CASSLRTSGGADTQYF. The V and J genes are TRBV5-1 and TRBJ2-3; 15 nucleotides align to TRBD2. CDR1 SGHRS and CDR2 YFSETQ come from the germline V gene. V was pared by 1 base and J by 4 bases, with 1 base of the junction left unmatched. CDR3 length equals 16 residues.

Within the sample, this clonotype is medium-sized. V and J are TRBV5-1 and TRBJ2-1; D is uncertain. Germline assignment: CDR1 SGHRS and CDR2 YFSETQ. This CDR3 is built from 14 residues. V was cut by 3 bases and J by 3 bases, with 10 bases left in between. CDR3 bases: TGCGCCAGCAGCTCCTCCTATTTCTACAATGAGCAGTTCTTC. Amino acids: CASSSSYFYNEQFF.

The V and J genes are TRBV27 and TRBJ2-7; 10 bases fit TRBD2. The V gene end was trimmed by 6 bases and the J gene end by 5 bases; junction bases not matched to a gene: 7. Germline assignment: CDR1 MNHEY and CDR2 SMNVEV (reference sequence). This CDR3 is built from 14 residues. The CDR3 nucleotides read TGTGCCAGCAGCTACTCCAGCGGGAGGGACGAGCAGTACTTC. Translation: CASSYSSGRDEQYF.

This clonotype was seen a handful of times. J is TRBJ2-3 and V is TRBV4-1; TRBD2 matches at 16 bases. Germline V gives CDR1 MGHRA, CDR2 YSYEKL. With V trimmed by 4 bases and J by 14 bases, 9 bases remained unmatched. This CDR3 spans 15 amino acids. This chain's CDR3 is CASSPGLAGGRGLYF. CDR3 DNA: TGCGCCAGCAGCCCGGGACTAGCGGGAGGGCGGGGTCTGTATTTT.

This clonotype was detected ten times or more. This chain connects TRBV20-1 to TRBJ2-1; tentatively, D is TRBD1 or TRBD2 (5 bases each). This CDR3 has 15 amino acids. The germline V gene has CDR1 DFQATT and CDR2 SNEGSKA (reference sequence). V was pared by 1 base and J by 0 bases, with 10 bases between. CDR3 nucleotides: TGCAGTGCTAGAGGGGACGGAAGCTCCTACAATGAGCAGTTCTTC. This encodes CSARGDGSSYNEQFF.

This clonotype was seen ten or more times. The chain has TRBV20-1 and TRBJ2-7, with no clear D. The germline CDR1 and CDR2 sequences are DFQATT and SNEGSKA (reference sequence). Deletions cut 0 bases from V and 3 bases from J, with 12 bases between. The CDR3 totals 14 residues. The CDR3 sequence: CSARDMAAIYEQYF. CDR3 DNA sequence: TGCAGTGCTAGAGATATGGCAGCTATCTACGAGCAGTACTTC.

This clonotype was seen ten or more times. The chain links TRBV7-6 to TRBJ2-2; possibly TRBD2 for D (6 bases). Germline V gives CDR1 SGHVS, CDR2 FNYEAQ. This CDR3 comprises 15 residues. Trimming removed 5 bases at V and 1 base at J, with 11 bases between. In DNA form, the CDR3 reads TGTGCCAGCAGCATGGGACTCGAGAACACCGGGGAGCTGTTTTTT. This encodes CASSMGLENTGELFF.

This chain's CDR3 is CASSSRRGDTQYF. In nucleotides, the CDR3 is TGTGCCAGCAGCTCCCGGAGGGGAGATACGCAGTATTTT. This sequence joins TRBV7-7 and TRBJ2-3, with a tentative D call TRBD2 (6 bases). Trimming shortened V by 4 bases and J by 5 bases, and 10 bases separated the two germline ends. The CDR3 contains 13 residues. Germline loops: CDR1 SSHAT, CDR2 FNYEAQ (reference sequence).

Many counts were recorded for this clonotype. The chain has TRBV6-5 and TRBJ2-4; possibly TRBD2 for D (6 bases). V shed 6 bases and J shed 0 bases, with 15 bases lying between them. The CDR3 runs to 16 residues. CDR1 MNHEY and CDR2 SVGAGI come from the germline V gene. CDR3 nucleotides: TGTGCCAGCAGGAGCCGAGGACTAAAAGCCAAAAACATTCAGTACTTC. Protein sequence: CASRSRGLKAKNIQYF.

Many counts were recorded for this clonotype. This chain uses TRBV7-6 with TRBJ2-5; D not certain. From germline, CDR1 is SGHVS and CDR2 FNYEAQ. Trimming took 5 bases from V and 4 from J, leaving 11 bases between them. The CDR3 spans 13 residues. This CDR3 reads CASSPTPIETQYF. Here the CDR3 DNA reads TGTGCCAGCAGCCCCACCCCGATAGAGACCCAGTACTTC.

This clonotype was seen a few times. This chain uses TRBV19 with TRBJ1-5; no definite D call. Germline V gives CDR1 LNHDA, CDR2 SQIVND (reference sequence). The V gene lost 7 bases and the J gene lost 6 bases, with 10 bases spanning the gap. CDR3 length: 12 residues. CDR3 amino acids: CASTQLPQPQHF. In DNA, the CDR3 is TGTGCCAGTACACAGCTACCTCAGCCCCAGCATTTT.

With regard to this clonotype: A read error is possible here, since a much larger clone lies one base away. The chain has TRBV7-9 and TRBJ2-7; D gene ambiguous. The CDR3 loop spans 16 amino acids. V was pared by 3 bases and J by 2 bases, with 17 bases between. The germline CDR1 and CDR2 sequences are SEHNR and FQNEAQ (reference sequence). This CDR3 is CASSFNGPHIPYEQYF. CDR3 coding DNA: TGTGCCAGCAGCTTTAATGGACCCCACATCCCCTACGAGCAGTACTTC.

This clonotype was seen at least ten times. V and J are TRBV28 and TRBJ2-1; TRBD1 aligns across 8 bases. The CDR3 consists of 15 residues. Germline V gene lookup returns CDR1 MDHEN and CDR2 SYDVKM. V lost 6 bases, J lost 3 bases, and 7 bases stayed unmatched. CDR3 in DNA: TGTGCCAGCAGCATGTATGGGACAGGCTACAATGAGCAGTTCTTC. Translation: CASSMYGTGYNEQFF.

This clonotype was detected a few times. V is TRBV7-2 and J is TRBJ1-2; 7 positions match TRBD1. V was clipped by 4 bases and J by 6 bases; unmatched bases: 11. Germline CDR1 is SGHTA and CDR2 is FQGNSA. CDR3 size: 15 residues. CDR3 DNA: TGTGCCAGCAGCTCAGGAGCAGGGGGGCAAAATGGCTACACCTTC. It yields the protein CASSSGAGGQNGYTF.

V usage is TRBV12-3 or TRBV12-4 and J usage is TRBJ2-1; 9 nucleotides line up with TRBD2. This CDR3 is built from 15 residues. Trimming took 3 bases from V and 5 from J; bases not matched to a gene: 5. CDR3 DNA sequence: TGTGCCAGCAGTTTGGGCGGGAGGGCCAACAATGAGCAGTTCTTC. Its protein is CASSLGGRANNEQFF.

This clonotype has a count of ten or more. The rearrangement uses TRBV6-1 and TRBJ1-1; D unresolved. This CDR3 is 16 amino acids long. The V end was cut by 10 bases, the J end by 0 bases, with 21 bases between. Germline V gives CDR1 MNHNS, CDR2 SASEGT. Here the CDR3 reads CATSPSLYFLNTEAFF. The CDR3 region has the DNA TGTGCCACCTCCCCTTCCCTCTATTTCTTGAACACTGAAGCTTTCTTT.

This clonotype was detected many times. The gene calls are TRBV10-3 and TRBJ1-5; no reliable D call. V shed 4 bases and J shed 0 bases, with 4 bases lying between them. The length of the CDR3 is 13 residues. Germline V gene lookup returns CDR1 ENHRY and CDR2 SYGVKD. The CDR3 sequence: CAISGDSNQPQHF. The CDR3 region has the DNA TGTGCCATCAGTGGGGATAGCAATCAGCCCCAGCATTTT.

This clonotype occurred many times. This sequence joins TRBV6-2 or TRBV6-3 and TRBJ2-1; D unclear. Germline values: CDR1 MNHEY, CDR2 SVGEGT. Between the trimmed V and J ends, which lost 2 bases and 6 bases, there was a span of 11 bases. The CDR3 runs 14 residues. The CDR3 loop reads CASSYILGSNEQFF. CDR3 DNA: TGTGCCAGCAGTTACATACTCGGCAGCAATGAGCAGTTCTTC.